This T cell receptor beta chain was identified in a study of tumor and adjacent non-tumor tissue in lung cancer. Study information: Patients comprised about a dozen adenocarcinoma, a couple of squamous cell carcinoma and 1 small cell lung cancer.

The template was RNA from unsorted bulk tissue. This CDR3 is built from 15 residues. Germline CDR1 and CDR2: MNHNS and SASEGT. Deletions cut 10 bases from V and 3 bases from J, with 21 bases between. This clonotype was seen at least ten times. TCRbeta libraries were built with three rounds of nested PCR, modified from ARM-PCR. One entry per CDR3 protein, called by TCRdb with MiXCR from the multiplex PCR reads. The table shows some 120,000 distinct CDR3 sequences, with 66% occurring only once. The sequenced sample consisted of lung tumor tissue. This chain uses TRBV6-1 with TRBJ2-5; D is possibly TRBD1 (5 bases). The source of this sequence is a man under 40 with non-small cell lung cancer. The CDR3 loop is CATGPGAYGEETQYF. In DNA form, the CDR3 reads TGTGCCACCGGGCCTGGGGCTTATGGTGAAGAGACCCAGTACTTC.